Listed below are T cell receptor beta chains from one sample, sequenced in a study of T cells in Graves' hyperthyroidism and ophthalmopathy. TCRdb recomputed calls from the multiplex PCR reads with MiXCR, one row per CDR3 protein. The sample holds roughly 380,000 distinct CDR3 sequences, about an eighth seen once. Sequencing was carried out using blood. These receptors came from a woman aged 18-29 years with Graves' hyperthyroidism. The CDR3 runs from the conserved cysteine through the conserved F or W. Fields, in order: CDR3 DNA, CDR3 protein, D gene, V gene, J gene, clone size. D genes are given only for firm matches. The listing skips clone size in some rows; elsewhere it reads once, few, many or a size class.

TGTGCCAGCAGGTCTAGCGGGAGAGAGACCCAGTACTTC,CASRSSGRETQYF,TRBD2,TRBV7-9,TRBJ2-5,-
TGTGCCAGCAGCGAGGGATCCTTGCGGGAGCTGTTTTTT,CASSEGSLRELFF,-,TRBV9,TRBJ2-2,few
TGTGCCAGCAGTTTATACAGGGAACAGCCCCAGCATTTT,CASSLYREQPQHF,-,TRBV28,TRBJ1-5,many
TGTGCCAGCAGCTTCCGCCGCGGGGGGGACTATGGCTACACCTTC,CASSFRRGGDYGYTF,-,TRBV7-2,TRBJ1-2,many
TGCAGCGGGGACAGTCTGAACACTGAAGCTTTCTTT,CSGDSLNTEAFF,TRBD1,TRBV29-1,TRBJ1-1,-
TGTGCCAGCAGTTTATCGACCCAGGGGTTCTATGGCTACACCTTC,CASSLSTQGFYGYTF,-,TRBV27,TRBJ1-2,many
TGTGCCGGCAGTCTACCGGGACGGCTGATCTATGGCTACACCTTC,CAGSLPGRLIYGYTF,-,TRBV28,TRBJ1-2,-
TGTGCCAGCAGCCAAGGTGAGAGGGCAGCCTCTGAAGCTTTCTTT,CASSQGERAASEAFF,-,TRBV3-1,TRBJ1-1,many
TGTGCCACCAGCCCCGAACCTACAGGGGGCTTTGGCTACACCTTC,CATSPEPTGGFGYTF,TRBD1,TRBV15,TRBJ1-2,-
TGTGCCAGCAGCTTTTTTGGGGCCACTGAAGCTTTCTTT,CASSFFGATEAFF,-,TRBV7-3,TRBJ1-1,-
TGCAGTGCTAGCGATCCCCCGCCTGGACAGCTTGAAGCTTTCTTT,CSASDPPPGQLEAFF,-,TRBV20-1,TRBJ1-1,many
TGCGCCAGCAGGCTAGCGGGTGGCCTATACAATGAGCAGTTCTTC,CASRLAGGLYNEQFF,TRBD2,TRBV5-1,TRBJ2-1,-
TGTGCCAGCAGCTTAGTGCAGGGGGCCACTAATGAAAAACTGTTTTTT,CASSLVQGATNEKLFF,TRBD1,TRBV7-2,TRBJ1-4,few
TGTGCCAGCAGTTCGCCCGGATTAGATCAGCCCCAGCATTTT,CASSSPGLDQPQHF,-,TRBV6-5,TRBJ1-5,many
TGTGCCAGCACTTGGACAGGTGGGGAGCAGTACTTC,CASTWTGGEQYF,TRBD1,TRBV11-2,TRBJ2-7,-
TGCAGTGCTAGAGAACTAGCGGGAGGGCCGTTGCGGACAGATACGCAGTATTTT,CSARELAGGPLRTDTQYF,TRBD2,TRBV20-1,TRBJ2-3,many
TGTGCCAGTAGTAGACTAGCGGGTGAGCAGTTCTTC,CASSRLAGEQFF,TRBD2,TRBV19,TRBJ2-1,many
TGTGCCTGGAGTGTAAGGGCCCCGACTGAAGCTTTCTTT,CAWSVRAPTEAFF,-,TRBV30,TRBJ1-1,few
TGCAATGCTGCCAAGTTTGGGTTGCTCAATGAGCAGTTCTTC,CNAAKFGLLNEQFF,-,TRBV20-1,TRBJ2-1,-
TGTGCCACCAGAGGAGACAGAGAACAAGAGACCCAGTACTTC,CATRGDREQETQYF,-,TRBV15,TRBJ2-5,-
TGTGCCAGTAGTCGGACCGGGACTAGCGGGAGCGATGAGCAGTTCTTC,CASSRTGTSGSDEQFF,TRBD2,TRBV19,TRBJ2-1,-
TGCGCCAGCAGCCAAGACGGGGCTGGGACTGAAGCTTTCTTT,CASSQDGAGTEAFF,-,TRBV4-1,TRBJ1-1,-
TGTGCCACCAGTGAATCAGGACAGGGCTATGGCTACACCTTC,CATSESGQGYGYTF,TRBD1,TRBV24-1,TRBJ1-2,-
TGCAGTGCTAGAGATCGTAGGAGGGGAAGATACGAGCAGTACTTC,CSARDRRRGRYEQYF,-,TRBV20-1,TRBJ2-7,many
TGTGCCAGCAGCTTAATCTCGAACACTGAAGCTTTCTTT,CASSLISNTEAFF,-,TRBV11-1,TRBJ1-1,many
TGTGCCAGTAGTATGAGTTCAGCGGGAAATGAGCAGTTCTTC,CASSMSSAGNEQFF,TRBD2,TRBV19,TRBJ2-1,few
TGTGCCAGCAGTTCCCTGGGGCAGGCGGATAGGGGCTACACCTTC,CASSSLGQADRGYTF,-,TRBV28,TRBJ1-2,few
TGCGCCAGCAGCCCAGGGACAGGGCTATGGACTGAAGCTTTCTTT,CASSPGTGLWTEAFF,TRBD1,TRBV5-1,TRBJ1-1,-
TGTGCCAGCAGTGTGGACAGCCAAAATGGAAACACCATATATTTT,CASSVDSQNGNTIYF,-,TRBV6-1,TRBJ1-3,many
TGTGCCAGCAGCCAAGATGGCCGCGGCTTTGGCTACACCTTC,CASSQDGRGFGYTF,-,TRBV3-1,TRBJ1-2,-
TGTGCCAGCAGGGGAGTGGGTAACTATGGCTACACCTTC,CASRGVGNYGYTF,-,TRBV27,TRBJ1-2,many